A single sample is the source of the 22 T cell receptor beta chains below, sequenced in a study of T cell responses to AZD1222 COVID-19 vaccine. Method: immunoSEQ multiplex PCR; TCRdb's copy keeps in-frame clones and lacks some. The data hold around 78,000 clones, with around 90% observed a single time. Sequencing used peripheral blood, obtained on day 0 of MenACWY control vaccination. These receptors all come from an adult in good health.

The genes are TRBV27 and TRBJ2-2; D ambiguous. The CDR3 length is 13 residues. Trimming removed 2 bases at V and 5 bases at J, with 6 bases between. Germline-derived CDR1 and CDR2 are MNHEY and SMNVEV (reference sequence). CDR3 amino acids: CASSLARTGELFF. CDR3 coding DNA: TGTGCCAGCAGTTTAGCCCGGACCGGGGAGCTGTTTTTT.

Only a few counts were recorded for this clone. The rearrangement joins TRBV6-5 to TRBJ1-3; D is perhaps TRBD1 (6 bases). Germline V lookup: CDR1 MNHEY, CDR2 SVGAGI. CDR3 length equals 14 residues. The V and J ends lost 7 bases and 6 bases respectively, with 16 bases between them. The CDR3 bases are TGTGCCAGCATTCCCGGGGGGGGCGCAAACACCATATATTTT. It encodes CASIPGGGANTIYF.

This clone was counted a few times. The chain couples TRBV5-6 to TRBJ1-6, with 9 positions matching TRBD1. Germline CDR1 reads SGHDT; CDR2 reads YYEEEE. The V segment lost 4 bases and the J segment 8 bases; nucleotides outside the gene matches: 4. This CDR3 region has 14 residues. The CDR3 sequence: CASSPGQGYSPLHF. CDR3 nucleotides: TGTGCCAGCAGCCCGGGACAGGGATATTCACCCCTCCACTTT.

This chain uses TRBV11-3 with TRBJ2-5; D is unresolved. The V end was cut by 1 base, the J end by 5 bases, with 8 bases between. In germline, CDR1 is SGHNT, CDR2 YENEEA. The CDR3 sequence is 13 residues long. The CDR3 DNA reads as TGTGCCAGCAGCTTAGGGGAACGGGAGACCCAGTACTTC. Its protein is CASSLGERETQYF.

V and J are TRBV5-5 and TRBJ1-1, with no clear D. The germline CDR1 and CDR2 sequences are SGHKS and YYEKEE (reference sequence). V was trimmed by 4 bases and J by 2 bases, leaving 12 bases between them. This CDR3 comprises 14 residues. This CDR3 is CASSASWANTEAFF. The CDR3 coding sequence is TGTGCCAGCAGCGCGTCGTGGGCAAACACTGAAGCTTTCTTT.

In its sample, this clone was seen once. The genes are TRBV6-2 or TRBV6-3 and TRBJ2-7; D is possibly TRBD2 (6 bases). Germline CDR1 reads MNHEY; CDR2 reads SVGEGT. The CDR3 extends over 12 amino acids. V lost 6 bases and J lost 6, with 12 bases in between. CDR3 DNA sequence: TGTGCCAGCAGCCTGACTAGGAGCGAGCAGTACTTC. Protein: CASSLTRSEQYF.

The gene calls are TRBV5-8 and TRBJ1-2; weak D call: TRBD1 (5 bases). This CDR3 region has 12 residues. V was shortened by 2 bases and J by 8 bases, with 10 bases between the two germline ends. Germline V CDR1 and CDR2: SGHTS, YDEGEE. The CDR3 coding sequence is TGTGCCAGCAGCTTCAGGGAACGGGGCTACACCTTC. Its protein is CASSFRERGYTF.

As DNA, the CDR3 is TGTGCCAGCAGTCAATATAGTGTAAATTCACCCCTCCACTTT. Protein: CASSQYSVNSPLHF. The rearrangement uses TRBV11-3 and TRBJ1-6; D remains ambiguous. The CDR3 contains 14 residues. The germline V gene encodes CDR1 SGHNT and CDR2 YENEEA. The V end was cut by 6 bases, the J end by 7 bases, with 13 bases between.

The rearrangement links TRBV5-1 to TRBJ1-4; possibly TRBD1 for D (6 bases). Germline V lookup: CDR1 SGHRS, CDR2 YFSETQ. V dropped 7 bases and J dropped 2 bases, with 12 bases sitting between them. The CDR3 spans 14 residues. The CDR3: CASSRGGTNEKLFF. Written as DNA, the CDR3 is TGCGCCAGCTCCCGGGGGGGCACTAATGAAAAACTGTTTTTT.

This clone was seen only a few times. The V gene is TRBV20-1, the J gene TRBJ1-4, with D tentatively TRBD1 (5 bases). This CDR3 is built from 16 residues. The germline CDR1 and CDR2 sequences are DFQATT and SNEGSKA (reference sequence). V shed 3 bases and J shed 0 bases, with 14 bases lying between them. CDR3 region: CSASPRGASTNEKLFF. In DNA form, the CDR3 reads TGCAGTGCTAGTCCTAGAGGGGCCTCAACTAATGAAAAACTGTTTTTT.

J is TRBJ2-3 and V is TRBV15, with D maybe TRBD2 (7 bases). Germline V gene sequence: CDR1 LNHNV, CDR2 YYDKDF (reference sequence). The CDR3 loop spans 15 amino acids. Trimming removed 8 bases at V and 6 bases at J, with 21 bases between. The DNA for the CDR3 is TGTGCCACCGGGGGGCCGGGGGGCGGTGGCGATACGCAGTATTTT. This gives the protein CATGGPGGGGDTQYF.

The V and J genes are TRBV2 and TRBJ1-2, with TRBD1 matching 11 bases. V was clipped by 2 bases and J by 6 bases; unmatched bases: 5. Germline V gives CDR1 SNHLY, CDR2 FYNNEI. The CDR3 is made up of 15 amino acids. CDR3 DNA: TGTGCCAGCAGTGAATTTCCGGGACAGGGGGATGGCTACACCTTC. Its protein product is CASSEFPGQGDGYTF.

The rearrangement uses TRBV12-3 or TRBV12-4 and TRBJ2-3; perhaps TRBD1 as D (6 bases). The CDR3 covers 13 residues. V was clipped by 7 bases and J by 2 bases, with 10 bases between them. The chain's CDR3 is CASTDSPTDTQYF. As DNA, the CDR3 is TGTGCCAGCACGGACAGCCCCACAGATACGCAGTATTTT.

This clone has only one observation. This sequence joins TRBV7-9 and TRBJ2-3; 8 bases fit TRBD1. The CDR3 runs 14 residues. V trimming: 4 bases; J trimming: 3 bases; junction bases outside the gene matches: 3. CDR1 is SEHNR, CDR2 FQNEAQ, per germline (reference sequence). The CDR3 sequence: CASSSGQATDTQYF. CDR3 DNA: TGTGCCAGCAGCTCGGGACAGGCGACAGATACGCAGTATTTT.

This clone has just one count. Other DNA sequences in the same sample also yield this CDR3. The chain combines TRBV19 with TRBJ2-1; D not resolved. V lost 0 bases and J 4 bases, leaving 4 bases between the germline ends. Germline V gene sequence: CDR1 LNHDA, CDR2 SQIVND (reference sequence). This CDR3 region has 13 residues. The CDR3 reads CASSIDRYNEQFF. CDR3 in DNA: TGTGCCAGTAGTATAGACAGATACAATGAGCAGTTCTTC.

The CDR3 region is CASSPRGQSFGCIGNTIYF. CDR3 sequence (DNA): TGTGCCAGCAGCCCCCGAGGGCAGTCCTTCGGTTGTATCGGAAACACCATATATTTT. The V and J genes are TRBV21-1 and TRBJ1-3. TRBV21-1 is flagged as a pseudogene. This CDR3 has 19 residues.

V usage is TRBV7-9 and J usage is TRBJ2-7; D not certain. The CDR3 extends over 13 amino acids. Germline CDR1 is SEHNR and CDR2 is FQNEAQ (reference sequence). V lost 5 bases to trimming and J lost 7 bases, with 15 bases between them. The CDR3 reads CASSPKAMGEQYF. The CDR3 DNA sequence: TGTGCCAGCAGCCCAAAAGCGATGGGAGAGCAGTACTTC.

The chain combines TRBV5-6 with TRBJ1-1; a weak D match, TRBD1 (5 bases). Deletions cut 2 bases from V and 7 bases from J, with 9 bases between. The V gene's germline CDR1 is SGHDT and CDR2 YYEEEE. CDR3 size: 12 residues. This CDR3 is CASSFQGNEAFF. The CDR3 nucleotides read TGTGCCAGCAGCTTTCAGGGTAATGAAGCTTTCTTT.

The chain recombines TRBV9 with TRBJ2-5; TRBD2 matches at 12 bases. Losses at the gene ends were 0 bases for V and 5 bases for J; bases not matched to a gene: 5. In germline, CDR1 is SGDLS, CDR2 YYNGEE. CDR3 length equals 16 residues. CDR3 amino acids: CASSVATSGGYETQYF. DNA of the CDR3: TGTGCCAGCAGCGTAGCCACTAGCGGGGGGTATGAGACCCAGTACTTC. The full variable domain, with the rest looked up from reference TRBV9 and TRBJ2-5, is DSGVTQTPKHLITATGQRVTLRCSPRSGDLSVYWYQQSLDQGLQFLIQYYNGEERAKGNILERFSAQQFPDLHSELNLSSLELGDSALYFCASSVATSGGYETQYFGPGTRLLVL.

The CDR3 DNA is TGTGCCAGCAGCTTAGGCGGGGGGGTATCGTCCTACGAGCAGTACTTC. Amino acids: CASSLGGGVSSYEQYF. This rearrangement joins TRBV7-9 to TRBJ2-7, with TRBD2 matching 9 bases. V gave up 1 base and J gave up 1 base; unmatched junction bases: 5. CDR3 length: 16 amino acids. Per the germline V gene, CDR1 is SEHNR and CDR2 is FQNEAQ (reference sequence).

The genes are TRBV3-1 (or the pseudogene TRBV3-2) and TRBJ1-1; 9 nucleotides line up with TRBD1. Trimming removed 2 bases from V and 7 bases from J; junction bases left unmatched: 5. This CDR3 region has 14 residues. CDR1 LGHDT and CDR2 YNNKEL come from the germline V gene (reference sequence). In DNA form, the CDR3 reads TGTGCCAGCAGCCAATGGACAGGGGCGAGTGAAGCTTTCTTT. Its protein product is CASSQWTGASEAFF.

This chain joins TRBV6-5 and TRBJ1-2; D is possibly TRBD1 (5 bases). From germline, CDR1 is MNHEY and CDR2 SVGAGI. V was pared by 7 bases and J by 2 bases, with 14 bases between. This CDR3 comprises 14 residues. The CDR3 region is CASNGGASNYGYTF. In DNA form, the CDR3 reads TGTGCCAGCAACGGAGGGGCCTCGAACTATGGCTACACCTTC.